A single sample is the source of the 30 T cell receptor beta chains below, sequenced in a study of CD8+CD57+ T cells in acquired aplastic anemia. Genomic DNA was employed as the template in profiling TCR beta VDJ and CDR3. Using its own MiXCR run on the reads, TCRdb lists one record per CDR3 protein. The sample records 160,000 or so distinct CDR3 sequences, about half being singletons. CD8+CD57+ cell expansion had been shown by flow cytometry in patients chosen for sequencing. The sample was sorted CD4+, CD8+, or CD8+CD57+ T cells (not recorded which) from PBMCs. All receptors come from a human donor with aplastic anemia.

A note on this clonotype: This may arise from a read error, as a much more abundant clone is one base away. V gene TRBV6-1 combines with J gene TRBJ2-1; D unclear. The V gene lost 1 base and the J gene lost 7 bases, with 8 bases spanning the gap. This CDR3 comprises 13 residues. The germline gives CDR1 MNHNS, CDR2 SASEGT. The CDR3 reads CASSEGGVNEQFF. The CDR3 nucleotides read TGTGCCAGCAGTGAAGGTGGAGTTAATGAGCAGTTCTTC.

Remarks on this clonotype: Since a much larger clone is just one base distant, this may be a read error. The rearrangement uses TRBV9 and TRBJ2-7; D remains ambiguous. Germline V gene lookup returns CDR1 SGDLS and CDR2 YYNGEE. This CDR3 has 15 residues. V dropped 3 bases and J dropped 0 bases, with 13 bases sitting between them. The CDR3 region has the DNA TGTGCCAGCAGCGCCCGGACGGGTAGCTCCTACGAGCAGTACGTC. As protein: CASSARTGSSYEQYV.

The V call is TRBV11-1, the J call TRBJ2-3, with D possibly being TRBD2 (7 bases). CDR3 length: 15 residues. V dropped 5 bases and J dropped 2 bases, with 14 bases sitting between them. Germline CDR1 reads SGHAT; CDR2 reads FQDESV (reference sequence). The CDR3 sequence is CASSQGGGTTDTQYF. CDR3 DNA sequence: TGTGCCAGCAGCCAAGGGGGGGGAACCACAGATACGCAGTATTTT.

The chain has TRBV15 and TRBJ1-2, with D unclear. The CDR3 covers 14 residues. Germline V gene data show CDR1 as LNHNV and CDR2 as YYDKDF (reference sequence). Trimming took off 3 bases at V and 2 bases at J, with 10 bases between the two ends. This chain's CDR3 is CATSSLGRNYGYTF. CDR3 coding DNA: TGTGCCACCAGCAGCTTAGGCAGGAACTATGGCTACACCTTC.

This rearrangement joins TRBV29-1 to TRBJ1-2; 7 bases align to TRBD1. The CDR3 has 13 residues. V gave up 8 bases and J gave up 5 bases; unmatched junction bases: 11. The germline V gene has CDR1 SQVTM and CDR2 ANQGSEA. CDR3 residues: CSTRRQGEYGYTF. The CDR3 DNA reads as TGCAGCACCCGAAGACAGGGCGAGTATGGCTACACCTTC.

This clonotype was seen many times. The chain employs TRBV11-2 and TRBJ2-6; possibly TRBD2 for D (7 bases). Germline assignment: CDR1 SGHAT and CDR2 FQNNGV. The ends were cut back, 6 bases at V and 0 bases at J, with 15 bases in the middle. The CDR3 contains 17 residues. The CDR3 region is CASRPRGGFSGANVLTF. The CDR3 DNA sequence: TGTGCCAGCAGACCAAGGGGGGGTTTCTCTGGGGCCAACGTCCTGACTTTC.

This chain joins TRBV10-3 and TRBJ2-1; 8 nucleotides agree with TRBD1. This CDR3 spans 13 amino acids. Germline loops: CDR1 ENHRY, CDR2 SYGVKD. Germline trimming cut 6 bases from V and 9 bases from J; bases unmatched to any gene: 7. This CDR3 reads CAIRDRAGSEQFF. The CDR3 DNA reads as TGTGCCATCAGGGACAGGGCTGGCAGTGAGCAGTTCTTC.

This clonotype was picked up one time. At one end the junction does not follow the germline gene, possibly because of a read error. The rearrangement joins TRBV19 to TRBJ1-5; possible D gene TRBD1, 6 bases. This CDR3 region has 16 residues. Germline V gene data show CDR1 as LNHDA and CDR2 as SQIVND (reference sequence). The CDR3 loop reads CASSRGQWNSNQPQRF. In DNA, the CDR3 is TGTGCCAGTAGTCGAGGACAGTGGAATAGCAATCAACCCCAGCGTTTT.

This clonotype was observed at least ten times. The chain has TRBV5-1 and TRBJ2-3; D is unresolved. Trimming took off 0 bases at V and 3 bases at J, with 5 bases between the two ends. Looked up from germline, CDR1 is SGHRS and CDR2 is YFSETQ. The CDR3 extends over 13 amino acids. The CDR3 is CASSLVPTDTQYF. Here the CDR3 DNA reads TGCGCCAGCAGCTTGGTTCCAACAGATACGCAGTATTTT.

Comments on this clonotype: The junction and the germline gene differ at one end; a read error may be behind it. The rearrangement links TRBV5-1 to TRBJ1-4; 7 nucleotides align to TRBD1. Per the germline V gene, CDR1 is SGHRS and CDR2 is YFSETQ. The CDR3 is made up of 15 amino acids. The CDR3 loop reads CAGSSGTVANVKLFF. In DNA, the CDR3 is TGCGCCGGCAGCTCGGGGACAGTCGCTAATGTAAAACTGTTTTTT.

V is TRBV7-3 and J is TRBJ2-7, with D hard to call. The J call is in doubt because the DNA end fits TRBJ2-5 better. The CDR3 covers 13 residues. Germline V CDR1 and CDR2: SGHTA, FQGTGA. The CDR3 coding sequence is TGTGCCAGCAGGGCGCCGGGTCAAGAGACCCAGTACTTC. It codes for CASRAPGQETQYF.

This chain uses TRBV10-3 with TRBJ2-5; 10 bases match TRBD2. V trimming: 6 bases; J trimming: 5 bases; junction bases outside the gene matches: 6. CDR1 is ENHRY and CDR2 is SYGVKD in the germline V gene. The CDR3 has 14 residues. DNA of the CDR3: TGTGCCATCAGGAGAGCGGGGGGGCTGGAGACCCAGTACTTC. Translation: CAIRRAGGLETQYF.

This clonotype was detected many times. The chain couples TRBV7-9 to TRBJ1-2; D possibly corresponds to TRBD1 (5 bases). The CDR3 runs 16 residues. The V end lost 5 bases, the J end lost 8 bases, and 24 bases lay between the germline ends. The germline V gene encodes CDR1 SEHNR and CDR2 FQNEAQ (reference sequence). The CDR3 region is CASSPGSAKRQSGYTF. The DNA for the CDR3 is TGTGCCAGCAGCCCAGGGTCAGCCAAACGGCAGAGCGGCTACACCTTC.

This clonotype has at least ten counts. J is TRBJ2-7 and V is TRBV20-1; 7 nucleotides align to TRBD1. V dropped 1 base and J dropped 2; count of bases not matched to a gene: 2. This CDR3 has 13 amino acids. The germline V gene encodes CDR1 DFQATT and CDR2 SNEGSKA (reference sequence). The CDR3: CSARGDRAYEQYF. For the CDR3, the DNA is TGCAGTGCTAGAGGAGACAGGGCCTACGAGCAGTACTTC.

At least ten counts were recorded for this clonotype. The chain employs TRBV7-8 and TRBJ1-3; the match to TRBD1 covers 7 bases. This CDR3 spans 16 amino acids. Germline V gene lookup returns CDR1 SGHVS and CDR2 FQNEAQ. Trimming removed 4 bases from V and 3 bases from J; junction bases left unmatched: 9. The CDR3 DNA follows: TGTGCCAGCAGCTCTGAGGGGGCTAGGAGTGGAAACACCATATATTTT. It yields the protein CASSSEGARSGNTIYF.

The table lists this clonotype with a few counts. The CDR3 DNA reads TGCGCCAGCAGTGTTCCAGGAGGGGCTGAAGCTTTCTTT. Translation: CASSVPGGAEAFF. The rearrangement uses TRBV10-2 and TRBJ1-1; possible D gene TRBD1, 5 bases. CDR1 and CDR2 from the germline V gene are WSHSY and SAAADI. Trimming removed 4 bases at V and 6 bases at J, with 12 bases between. The CDR3 sequence is 13 residues long.

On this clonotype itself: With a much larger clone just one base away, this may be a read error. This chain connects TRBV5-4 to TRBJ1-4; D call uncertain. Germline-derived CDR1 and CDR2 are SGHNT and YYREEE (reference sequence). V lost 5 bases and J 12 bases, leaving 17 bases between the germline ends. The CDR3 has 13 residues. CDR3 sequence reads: CASSLFMEEELFF. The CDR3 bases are TGTGCCAGCAGTTTATTCATGGAGGAAGAACTGTTTTTT. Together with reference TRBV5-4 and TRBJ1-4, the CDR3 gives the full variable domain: ETGVTQSPTHLIKTRGQQVTLRCSSQSGHNTVSWYQQALGQGPQFIFQYYREEENGRGNFPPRFSGLQFPNYSSELNVNALELDDSALYLCASSLFMEEELFFGSGTQLSVL.

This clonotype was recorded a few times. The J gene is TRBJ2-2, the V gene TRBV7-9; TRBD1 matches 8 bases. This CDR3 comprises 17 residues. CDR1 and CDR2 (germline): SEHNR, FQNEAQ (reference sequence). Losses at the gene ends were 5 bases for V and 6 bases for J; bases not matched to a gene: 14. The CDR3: CASSLGWDRSVAGELFF. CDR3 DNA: TGTGCCAGCAGCCTCGGGTGGGACAGGAGTGTCGCCGGGGAGCTGTTTTTT.

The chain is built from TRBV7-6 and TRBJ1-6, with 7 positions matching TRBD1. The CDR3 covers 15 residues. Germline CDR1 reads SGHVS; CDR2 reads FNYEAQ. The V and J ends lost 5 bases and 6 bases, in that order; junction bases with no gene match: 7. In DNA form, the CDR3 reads TGTGCCAGCAGCGTAGGGACAGCGATTAATTCACCCCTCCACTTT. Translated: CASSVGTAINSPLHF.

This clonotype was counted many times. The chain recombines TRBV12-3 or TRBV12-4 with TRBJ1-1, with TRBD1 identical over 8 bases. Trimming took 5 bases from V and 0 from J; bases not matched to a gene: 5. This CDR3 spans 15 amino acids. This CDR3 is CASSRTGPMNTEAFF. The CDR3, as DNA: TGTGCCAGCAGTCGGACAGGGCCGATGAACACTGAAGCTTTCTTT.

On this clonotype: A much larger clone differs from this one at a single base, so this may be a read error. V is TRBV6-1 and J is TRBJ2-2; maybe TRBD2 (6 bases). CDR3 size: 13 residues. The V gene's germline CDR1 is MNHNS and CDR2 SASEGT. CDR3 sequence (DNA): TGTGCCATCTCCCCAACGAACACCGGGGGGCTGTTTTTT. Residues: CAISPTNTGGLFF.

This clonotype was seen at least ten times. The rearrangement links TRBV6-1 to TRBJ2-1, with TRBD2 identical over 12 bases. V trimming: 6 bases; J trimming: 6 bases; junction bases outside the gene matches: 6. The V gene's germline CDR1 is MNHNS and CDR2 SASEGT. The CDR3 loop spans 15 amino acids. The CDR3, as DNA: TGTGCCAGCAGCCTTGGACTAGCGGGGCTCAATGAGCAGTTCTTC. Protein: CASSLGLAGLNEQFF.

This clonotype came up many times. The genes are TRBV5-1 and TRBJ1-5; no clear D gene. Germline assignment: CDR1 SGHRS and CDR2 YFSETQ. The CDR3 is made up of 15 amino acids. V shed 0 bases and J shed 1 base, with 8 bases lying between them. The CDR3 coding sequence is TGCGCCAGCAGCTTGGATATGGGGAGCAATCAGCCCCAGCATTTT. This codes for CASSLDMGSNQPQHF.

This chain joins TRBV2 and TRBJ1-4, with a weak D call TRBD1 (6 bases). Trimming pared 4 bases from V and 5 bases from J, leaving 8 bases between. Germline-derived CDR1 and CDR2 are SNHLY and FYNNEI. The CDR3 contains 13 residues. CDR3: CASSGDTNEKLFF. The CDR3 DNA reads TGTGCCAGCAGTGGGGACACGAATGAAAAACTGTTTTTT.

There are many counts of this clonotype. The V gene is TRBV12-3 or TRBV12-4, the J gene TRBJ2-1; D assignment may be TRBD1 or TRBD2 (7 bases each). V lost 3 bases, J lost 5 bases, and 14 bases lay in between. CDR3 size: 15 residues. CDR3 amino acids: CASSFRQGGNNEQFF. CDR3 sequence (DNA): TGTGCCAGCAGTTTTAGGCAGGGGGGGAACAATGAGCAGTTCTTC.

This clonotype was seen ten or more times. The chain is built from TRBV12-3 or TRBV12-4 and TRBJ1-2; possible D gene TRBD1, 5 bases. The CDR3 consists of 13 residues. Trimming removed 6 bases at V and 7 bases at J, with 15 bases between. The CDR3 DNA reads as TGTGCCAGCAGGGGTGGTGGGGGGTTTGGCTACACCTTC. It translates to CASRGGGGFGYTF.

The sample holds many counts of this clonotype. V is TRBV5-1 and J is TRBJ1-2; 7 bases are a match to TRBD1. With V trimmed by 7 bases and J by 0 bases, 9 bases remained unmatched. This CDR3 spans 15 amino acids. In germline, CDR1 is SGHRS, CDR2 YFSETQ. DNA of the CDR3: TGCGCCAGCCGCGAAGGGGACAGAGCTAACTATGGCTACACCTTC. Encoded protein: CASREGDRANYGYTF.

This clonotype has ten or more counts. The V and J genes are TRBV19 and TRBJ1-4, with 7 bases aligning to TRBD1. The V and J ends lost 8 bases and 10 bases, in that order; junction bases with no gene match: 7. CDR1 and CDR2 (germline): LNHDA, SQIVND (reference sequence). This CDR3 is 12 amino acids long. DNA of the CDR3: TGTGCCAGTGGAGACAGGGCAGCAAAACTGTTTTTT. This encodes CASGDRAAKLFF.

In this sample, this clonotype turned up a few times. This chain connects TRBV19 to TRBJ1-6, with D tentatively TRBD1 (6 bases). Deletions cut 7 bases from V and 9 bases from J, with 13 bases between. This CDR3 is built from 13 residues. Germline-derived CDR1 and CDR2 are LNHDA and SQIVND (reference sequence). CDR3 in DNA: TGTGCCAGTACCCGACAGGACGGTTCACCCCTCCACTTT. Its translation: CASTRQDGSPLHF. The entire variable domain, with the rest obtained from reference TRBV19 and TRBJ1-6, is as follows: DGGITQSPKYLFRKEGQNVTLSCEQNLNHDAMYWYRQDPGQGLRLIYYSQIVNDFQKGDIAEGYSVSREKKESFPLTVTSAQKNPTAFYLCASTRQDGSPLHFGNGTRLTVT.

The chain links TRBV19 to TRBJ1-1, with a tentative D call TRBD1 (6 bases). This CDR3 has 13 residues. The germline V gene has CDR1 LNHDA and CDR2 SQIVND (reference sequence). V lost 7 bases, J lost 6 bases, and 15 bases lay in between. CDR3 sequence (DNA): TGTGCCAGTAATACAGGGACCCGGGCTGAAGCTTTCTTT. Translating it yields CASNTGTRAEAFF. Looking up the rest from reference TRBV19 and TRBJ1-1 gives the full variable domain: DGGITQSPKYLFRKEGQNVTLSCEQNLNHDAMYWYRQDPGQGLRLIYYSQIVNDFQKGDIAEGYSVSREKKESFPLTVTSAQKNPTAFYLCASNTGTRAEAFFGQGTRLTVV.